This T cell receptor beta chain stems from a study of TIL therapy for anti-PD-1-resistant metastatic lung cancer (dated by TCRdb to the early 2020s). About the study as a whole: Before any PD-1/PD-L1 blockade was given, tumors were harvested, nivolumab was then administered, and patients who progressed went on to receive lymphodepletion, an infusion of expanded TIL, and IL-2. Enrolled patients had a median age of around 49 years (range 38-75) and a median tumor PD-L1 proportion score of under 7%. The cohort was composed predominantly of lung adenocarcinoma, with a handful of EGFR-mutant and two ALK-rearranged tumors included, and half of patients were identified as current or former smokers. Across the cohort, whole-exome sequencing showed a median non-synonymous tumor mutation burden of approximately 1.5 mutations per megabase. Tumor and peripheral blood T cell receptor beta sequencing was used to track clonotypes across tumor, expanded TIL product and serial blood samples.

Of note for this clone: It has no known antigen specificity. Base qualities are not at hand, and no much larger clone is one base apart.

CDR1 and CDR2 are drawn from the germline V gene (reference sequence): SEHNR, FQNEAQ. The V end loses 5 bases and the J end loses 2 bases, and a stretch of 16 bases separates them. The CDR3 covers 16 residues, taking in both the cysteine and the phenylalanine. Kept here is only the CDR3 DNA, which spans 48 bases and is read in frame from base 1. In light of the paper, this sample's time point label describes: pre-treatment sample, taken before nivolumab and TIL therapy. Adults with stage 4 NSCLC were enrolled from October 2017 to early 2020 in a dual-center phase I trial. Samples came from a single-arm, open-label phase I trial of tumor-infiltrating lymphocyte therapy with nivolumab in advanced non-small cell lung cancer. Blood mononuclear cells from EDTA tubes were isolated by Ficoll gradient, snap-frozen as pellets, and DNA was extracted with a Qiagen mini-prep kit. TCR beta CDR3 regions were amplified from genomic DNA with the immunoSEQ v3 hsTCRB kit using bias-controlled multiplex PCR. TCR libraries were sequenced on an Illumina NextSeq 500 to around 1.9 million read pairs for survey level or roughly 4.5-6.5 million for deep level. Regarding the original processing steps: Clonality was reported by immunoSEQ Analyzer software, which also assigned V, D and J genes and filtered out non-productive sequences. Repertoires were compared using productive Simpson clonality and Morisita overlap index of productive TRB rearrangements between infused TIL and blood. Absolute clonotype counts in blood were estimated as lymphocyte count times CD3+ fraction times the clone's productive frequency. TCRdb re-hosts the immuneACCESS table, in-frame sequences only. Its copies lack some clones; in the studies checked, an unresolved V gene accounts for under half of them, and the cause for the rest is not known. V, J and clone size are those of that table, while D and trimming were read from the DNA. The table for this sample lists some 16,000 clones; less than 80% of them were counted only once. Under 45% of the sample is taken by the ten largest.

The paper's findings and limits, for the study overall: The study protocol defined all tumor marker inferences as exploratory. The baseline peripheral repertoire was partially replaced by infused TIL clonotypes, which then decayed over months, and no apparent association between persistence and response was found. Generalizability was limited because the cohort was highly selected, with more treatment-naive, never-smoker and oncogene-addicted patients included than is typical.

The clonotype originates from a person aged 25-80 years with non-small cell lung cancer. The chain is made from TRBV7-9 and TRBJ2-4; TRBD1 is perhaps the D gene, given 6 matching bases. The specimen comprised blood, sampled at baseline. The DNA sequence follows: TGTGCCAGCAGCCTATGGGCAGGGGTATCCAAAAACATTCAGTACTTC. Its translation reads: CASSLWAGVSKNIQYF.